The present entry profiles one TCR beta chain with its context. The count of this clone is one. Its antigen target is currently unknown. No base qualities exist here, and no much larger clone lies one base off it. CDR1 and CDR2 are drawn from the germline V gene: LGHNT, FRNRAP. The CDR3 measures 12 amino acids from cysteine to phenylalanine. The sequence is cut down to CDR3 DNA, 36 bases in frame from base 1. Between the V and J ends, shortened by 9 bases and 1 base respectively, the junction contains 7 bases. This record belongs to a study of blood T cell repertoires in COVID-19 (dated by TCRdb to the early 2020s). As for the study more broadly: Samples covering the acute and convalescent phases of COVID-19 were provided by collaborators in the United States, Italy and Spain. The repertoires were released in a freely available public database intended as a resource for research on the immune response to SARS-CoV-2. Deeply sampled blood TCRbeta repertoires from subjects exposed to, actively infected with, or recovered from COVID-19 were included in the dataset. The sample metadata nearly always contained a de-identified subject ID, COVID-19 status, age in years and sex. The material from the prospective study consisted of cDNA or gDNA derived from T cells, B-cell-depleted T cells, or PBMCs. Samples came from the ongoing ImmuneRACE study (first 160 participants) plus 1,254 subjects from 6 global collaborators. Where HLA class I and class II types were available, the types were taken from metadata supplied by the sample provider, not from assay-based typing.

Study-wide findings and limitations: The amount of clinical and demographic metadata varied by source and participant and was provided uncurated.

TCRbeta CDR3 regions were amplified from genomic DNA using the immunoSEQ Assay, a bias-controlled multiplex PCR. Per the source publication's procedure: Nucleated cell counts per sample were estimated from amplification of reference gene primers within the assay. To quantify the absolute abundance of each unique TCRbeta CDR3 rearrangement, sequence reads were collapsed and filtered. For each sample, productive Simpson clonality was calculated as the square root of Simpson's diversity index over productive rearrangements. This is the immuneACCESS table as TCRdb keeps it, with only in-frame sequences that have V and J called. A part of the clones is gone; compared with another copy, unresolved V genes explain less than half, and the rest is unexplained. The DNA was the basis for D and trimming; V, J and clone size are from that table. For this sample the table gives nearly 25,000 clones, of which roughly 79% were detected only once. The biggest ten clones account for less than 8.5% of the sample.

Collaborating institutions collected whole blood in K2EDTA tubes following their own protocols. For TCRbeta analysis, collaborators shipped samples in one of three forms: frozen whole blood, isolated PBMCs, or DNA extracted from either of those sample types. The rearrangement combines TRBV12-5 with TRBJ1-3; the D gene identity is not certain. The TCR sequence derives from a man between 65 and 80 years old with acute or convalescent COVID-19. The sample was peripheral blood. The DNA sequence reads TGTGCTAGCGGCGGATCTGGAAACACCATATATTTT. Translated, it gives CASGGSGNTIYF.